These 26 T cell receptor beta chains were all obtained from the same sample, sequenced in a study of CD8 T cells in Susac syndrome. Random hexamers were used to reverse transcribe the RNA input (about 0.5 to 1 ug). Each CDR3 protein gets one entry after TCRdb re-called the immunoSEQ multiplex PCR reads with MiXCR. Of approximately 100,000 distinct CDR3 sequences detected, about 95% appear once; the ten largest clones hold roughly 0.099%. Sequences were obtained from CD4+ T cells from PBMCs. These receptors all come from a human donor in good health.

The genes are TRBV7-6 and TRBJ2-7, with D maybe TRBD2 (5 bases). The CDR3 loop spans 14 amino acids. Germline-derived CDR1 and CDR2 are SGHVS and FNYEAQ. V was pared by 4 bases and J by 5 bases, with 15 bases between. CDR3: CASSSPAEGDEQYF. In nucleotides, the CDR3 is TGTGCCAGCAGCTCCCCGGCTGAGGGAGACGAGCAGTACTTC.

This chain links TRBV9 with TRBJ1-5, with D possibly being TRBD1 (5 bases). V was cut by 2 bases and J by 0 bases, with 9 bases left in between. Germline V lookup: CDR1 SGDLS, CDR2 YYNGEE. This CDR3 is 15 amino acids long. The CDR3 spells CASSVGGYSNQPQHF. CDR3 DNA: TGTGCCAGCAGCGTCGGGGGGTATAGCAATCAGCCCCAGCATTTT. Filled out from reference TRBV9 and TRBJ1-5, the complete variable domain reads DSGVTQTPKHLITATGQRVTLRCSPRSGDLSVYWYQQSLDQGLQFLIQYYNGEERAKGNILERFSAQQFPDLHSELNLSSLELGDSALYFCASSVGGYSNQPQHFGDGTRLSIL.

This chain uses TRBV28 with TRBJ2-6; D is unresolved. The CDR3 runs to 17 residues. The ends were cut back, 3 bases at V and 0 bases at J, with 12 bases in the middle. Germline V gene data show CDR1 as MDHEN and CDR2 as SYDVKM. The CDR3 DNA reads TGTGCCAGCAGTTTGGGCGCCCAGATCTCTGGGGCCAACGTCCTGACTTTC. It translates to CASSLGAQISGANVLTF.

The rearrangement uses TRBV5-1 and TRBJ2-1; D might be TRBD1 (6 bases). CDR1 and CDR2 (germline): SGHRS, YFSETQ. CDR3 length: 16 amino acids. V lost 4 bases, J lost 6 bases, and 20 bases lay in between. CDR3 sequence: CASSPPTQGRGNEQFF. The CDR3 nucleotides read TGCGCCAGCAGCCCCCCGACACAGGGAAGGGGCAATGAGCAGTTCTTC.

This rearrangement joins TRBV6-2 or TRBV6-3 to TRBJ2-7, with D perhaps being TRBD1 or TRBD2 (5 bases each). The germline V gene has CDR1 MNHEY and CDR2 SVGEGT. This CDR3 is built from 13 residues. V shed 7 bases and J shed 3 bases, with 13 bases lying between them. The CDR3 protein is CASNRDGNYEQYF. The CDR3 DNA is TGTGCCAGCAACCGGGACGGGAACTACGAGCAGTACTTC.

The gene calls are TRBV11-2 and TRBJ2-4, with TRBD1 as a possible D gene (6 bases). Deletions cut 5 bases from V and 6 bases from J, with 17 bases between. This CDR3 spans 15 amino acids. Germline V gene lookup returns CDR1 SGHAT and CDR2 FQNNGV. CDR3 loop: CASSNDPGVGNIQYF. In nucleotides, the CDR3 is TGTGCCAGCAGCAACGATCCAGGGGTTGGAAACATTCAGTACTTC.

The CDR3 nucleotides read TGCGCCAGCAGCTGGAGAGACAGGGACTCTGGGGCCAACGTCCTGACTTTC. Its translation is CASSWRDRDSGANVLTF. This sequence joins TRBV5-1 and TRBJ2-6, with TRBD1 identical over 7 bases. The germline CDR1 and CDR2 sequences are SGHRS and YFSETQ. The CDR3 loop spans 17 amino acids. J lost 0 bases, V lost 3 bases, and 6 bases had no gene match. The full variable domain, its missing parts supplied by reference TRBV5-1 and TRBJ2-6, is KAGVTQTPRYLIKTRGQQVTLSCSPISGHRSVSWYQQTPGQGLQFLFEYFSETQRNKGNFPGRFSGRQFSNSRSEMNVSTLELGDSALYLCASSWRDRDSGANVLTFGAGSRLTVL.

V is TRBV9 and J is TRBJ2-2, with 7 nucleotides matching TRBD1. CDR1 SGDLS and CDR2 YYNGEE come from the germline V gene. This CDR3 spans 15 amino acids. The trim removed 4 bases at V and 4 bases at J, leaving 7 bases unmatched. For the CDR3, the DNA is TGTGCCAGCAGCCCGGGACAGTTATTCACCGGGGAGCTGTTTTTT. Protein: CASSPGQLFTGELFF.

The rearrangement joins TRBV12-5 to TRBJ2-7; tentative D call: TRBD1 (6 bases). Trimming took off 6 bases at V and 1 base at J, with 16 bases between the two ends. CDR3 length equals 15 residues. Germline CDR1 reads LGHNT; CDR2 reads FRNRAP. As DNA, the CDR3 is TGTGCTAGTGGCTCAAAAGACGGACAGTCCTACGAGCAGTACTTC. Its translation is CASGSKDGQSYEQYF.

The rearrangement uses TRBV7-2 and TRBJ1-3; 8 bases align to TRBD1. V lost 5 bases, J lost 2 bases, and 8 bases stayed unmatched. Germline CDR1 SGHTA, CDR2 FQGNSA. The CDR3 has 16 residues. This chain's CDR3 is CASSPTGGRAGNTIYF. CDR3 nucleotide sequence: TGTGCCAGCAGCCCCACAGGGGGTCGGGCTGGAAACACCATATATTTT. Together with reference TRBV7-2 and TRBJ1-3, the CDR3 gives the full variable domain: GAGVSQSPSNKVTEKGKDVELRCDPISGHTALYWYRQSLGQGLEFLIYFQGNSAPDKSGLPSDRFSAERTGGSVSTLTIQRTQQEDSAVYLCASSPTGGRAGNTIYFGEGSWLTVV.

The rearrangement uses TRBV2 and TRBJ2-2; TRBD2 matches 10 bases. Unmatched junction bases numbered 9, after V lost 6 bases and J lost 2 bases. From germline, CDR1 is SNHLY and CDR2 FYNNEI. The CDR3 extends over 17 amino acids. CDR3 sequence (DNA): TGTGCCAGCAGGACCTTTCTAGCGGGGGACAACACCGGGGAGCTGTTTTTT. It translates to CASRTFLAGDNTGELFF.

The V call is TRBV4-1, the J call TRBJ2-7; no definite D call. Trimming left V 1 base short and J 2 bases short, with 33 bases between. Germline CDR1 and CDR2: MGHRA and YSYEKL. This CDR3 region has 22 residues. The CDR3 DNA is TGCGCCAGCAGCCAAGGAGGTCCTGGAGAGAACCGGCTTAATCGCAATCCCTACGAGCAGTACTTC. Protein: CASSQGGPGENRLNRNPYEQYF.

The gene calls are TRBV6-1 and TRBJ1-2; D is ambiguous. With 2 bases removed from V and 4 bases from J, the gap between germline ends came to 8 bases. Looked up from germline, CDR1 is MNHNS and CDR2 is SASEGT. The CDR3 has 13 residues. The CDR3 region is CASSEPISYGYTF. For the CDR3, the DNA is TGTGCCAGCAGTGAACCGATAAGCTATGGCTACACCTTC.

This chain links TRBV7-2 with TRBJ2-7, with 10 bases fitting TRBD1. Trimming took 3 bases from V and 6 from J; bases not matched to a gene: 8. Germline V lookup: CDR1 SGHTA, CDR2 FQGNSA. This CDR3 contains 15 residues. The CDR3 sequence is CASSLAGTGAREQYF. CDR3 coding DNA: TGTGCCAGCAGCTTGGCCGGGACAGGGGCTCGCGAGCAGTACTTC.

The chain links TRBV4-1 to TRBJ1-1; possible D gene TRBD1, 5 bases. The V end lost 8 bases, the J end lost 4 bases, and 20 bases lay between the germline ends. Germline loops: CDR1 MGHRA, CDR2 YSYEKL. CDR3 length: 15 amino acids. The CDR3 DNA follows: TGCGCCAGCCGACACCCCGCAGGGCGGAGCACTGAAGCTTTCTTT. Translated, it gives CASRHPAGRSTEAFF.

V is TRBV29-1 and J is TRBJ1-4; possibly TRBD1 for D (5 bases). V was pared by 3 bases and J by 10 bases, with 12 bases between. This CDR3 comprises 12 residues. Germline V CDR1 and CDR2: SQVTM, ANQGSEA. The CDR3 is CSVEWDPGKLFF. The CDR3 DNA follows: TGCAGCGTTGAGTGGGACCCGGGAAAACTGTTTTTT. The full variable domain, completed using reference TRBV29-1 and TRBJ1-4, is SAVISQKPSRDICQRGTSLTIQCQVDSQVTMMFWYRQQPGQSLTLIATANQGSEATYESGFVIDKFPISRPNLTFSTLTVSNMSPEDSSIYLCSVEWDPGKLFFGSGTQLSVL.

The J gene is TRBJ2-1, the V gene TRBV7-3, with D possibly TRBD1 on 6 matching bases. The CDR3 totals 13 residues. Germline V lookup: CDR1 SGHTA, CDR2 FQGTGA. The V end was cut by 5 bases, the J end by 11 bases, with 16 bases between. The CDR3 coding sequence is TGTGCCAGCAGCCCCACGGTGGGGGCTAAGCAGTTCTTC. Translating gives CASSPTVGAKQFF.

J is TRBJ1-2 and V is TRBV29-1, with unresolved D. The CDR3 sequence is 14 residues long. Trimming left V 0 bases short and J 4 bases short, with 12 bases between. Germline V gene lookup returns CDR1 SQVTM and CDR2 ANQGSEA. CDR3 DNA sequence: TGCAGCGTTGAAGAGGTTGGAGGGTTCTATGGCTACACCTTC. Its translation: CSVEEVGGFYGYTF.

The gene calls are TRBV28 and TRBJ2-7; TRBD1 matches at 10 bases. The CDR3 consists of 17 residues. With V trimmed by 3 bases and J by 3 bases, 11 bases remained unmatched. Germline V gives CDR1 MDHEN, CDR2 SYDVKM. The CDR3 bases are TGTGCCAGCAGTTTCCTATTCCGGGACAGGGGTTTCTACGAGCAGTACTTC. This sequence encodes CASSFLFRDRGFYEQYF. Combining the CDR3 with reference TRBV28 and TRBJ2-7 gives the whole variable domain DVKVTQSSRYLVKRTGEKVFLECVQDMDHENMFWYRQDPGLGLRLIYFSYDVKMKEKGDIPEGYSVSREKKERFSLILESASTNQTSMYLCASSFLFRDRGFYEQYFGPGTRLTVT.

The rearrangement links TRBV3-1 to TRBJ2-4; 7 bases agree with TRBD1. The V segment lost 3 bases and the J segment 1 base; nucleotides outside the gene matches: 3. Germline loops: CDR1 LGHDT, CDR2 YNNKEL (reference sequence). The CDR3 contains 15 residues. CDR3 region: CASSHRGMAKNIQYF. The CDR3 nucleotides read TGTGCCAGCAGCCACAGGGGGATGGCCAAAAACATTCAGTACTTC.

This chain uses TRBV9 with TRBJ2-7, with D perhaps given as TRBD1 or TRBD2 (6 bases each). Germline CDR1 is SGDLS and CDR2 is YYNGEE. Trimming pared 3 bases from V and 2 bases from J, leaving 12 bases between. The CDR3 contains 14 residues. This chain's CDR3 is CASSGHRGAYEQYF. CDR3 nucleotides: TGTGCCAGCAGCGGTCATAGGGGGGCCTACGAGCAGTACTTC.

The genes are TRBV20-1 and TRBJ2-7; no reliable D call. This CDR3 spans 16 amino acids. Germline CDR1 reads DFQATT; CDR2 reads SNEGSKA (reference sequence). The V and J ends lost 5 bases and 3 bases respectively, with 23 bases between them. CDR3 in amino acids: CSAGEMVQWNYYEQYF. CDR3 DNA sequence: TGCAGTGCTGGGGAAATGGTGCAGTGGAACTACTACGAGCAGTACTTC.

The chain employs TRBV3-1 and TRBJ1-5, with TRBD1 matching 9 bases. The CDR3 totals 14 residues. Germline CDR1 is LGHDT and CDR2 is YNNKEL (reference sequence). V lost 3 bases and J lost 6; bases outside the gene matches: 3. CDR3 in DNA: TGTGCCAGCAGCCAGTCACAGGGGGCTCAGCCCCAGCATTTT. Residues: CASSQSQGAQPQHF.

The chain combines TRBV2 with TRBJ2-1; D not resolved. V lost 7 bases, J lost 1 base, and 17 bases lay in between. Germline assignment: CDR1 SNHLY and CDR2 FYNNEI. The CDR3 length is 16 residues. The CDR3 DNA follows: TGTGCCAGCAAATCGGCCGGGTTAGGATCCTACAATGAGCAGTTCTTC. It codes for CASKSAGLGSYNEQFF.

The J gene is TRBJ2-7, the V gene TRBV27, with D possibly matching TRBD2 (6 bases). Trimming took 5 bases from V and 5 from J, leaving 19 bases between them. This CDR3 contains 15 residues. CDR1 and CDR2 from the germline V gene are MNHEY and SMNVEV (reference sequence). CDR3 DNA: TGTGCCAGCAGTCCAACCCAAGGCGGGGCCCACGAGCAGTACTTC. This encodes CASSPTQGGAHEQYF.

V gene TRBV5-1 combines with J gene TRBJ1-2; TRBD1 matches 7 bases. Germline CDR1 SGHRS, CDR2 YFSETQ. This CDR3 contains 13 residues. J gave up 4 bases and V 4 bases, and 4 bases lay outside the gene matches. The CDR3: CASSQDRVYGYTF. CDR3 bases: TGCGCCAGCAGCCAAGACAGGGTCTATGGCTACACCTTC.